This TCR beta chain was identified in a study of blood T cells in healthy people across ages. About the research overall: Every two T cells gave about one barcoded beta molecule via template switching. Study outcomes and limitations: Correlation between TCR beta diversity and naive T cell percentage was strong. Among long-lived donors, naive CD4+ cells were more numerous and diversity higher than in aged donors.

Comment on this clonotype: Its antigen is not known.

The germline V gene has CDR1 DFQATT and CDR2 SNEGSKA (reference sequence). V lost 8 bases and J 0 bases, leaving 10 bases between the germline ends. The CDR3 extends over 13 amino acids. Next came a second PCR, run for about 7 to 12 cycles, which used a sample-barcoded 5' primer along with a J-beta primer mix. TCRdb fed the 5' RACE reads into MiXCR, producing one record per CDR3 protein. This sample has fewer than 1,200,000 distinct CDR3 sequences, with about 23% found just once. These data were likewise used in another study, on T cells of mothers and their children. Turning to that study: The authors detected no persistent microchimeric T cell clones.

The source is a girl aged 2-10 years in good health. The sample consisted of blood. The V gene is TRBV20-1, the J gene TRBJ1-4, with D unclear. CDR3 coding DNA: TGCAGTACTGCTACCGCAACTAATGAAAAACTGTTTTTT. Translating gives CSTATATNEKLFF.